A selection of T cell receptor beta chains follows, all from one sample in a study of OX40 agonist ivuxolimab in advanced cancers. Assay used: immunoSEQ multiplex PCR; TCRdb lists only in-frame clones, some missing. This table holds tens of thousands of clones, approximately 90% found once. The material was CD4+ or CD8+ T cells sorted from blood, obtained in a trial of the OX40 agonist ivuxolimab. All receptors derive from an adult with an advanced solid tumor such as melanoma, head and neck, liver or kidney cancer. Both conserved end residues are part of each CDR3. A D gene is named only where the DNA matches it firmly. A row's size may be missing; if present it is once, few, many or a size class.

v_call,j_call,clone_size,d_call,cdr3_nt,cdr3_aa
TRBV19,TRBJ2-1,-,TRBD2,TGTGCCAGTAGTTTGGGACTAGCGGGGGCTGGTGAGCAGTTCTTC,CASSLGLAGAGEQFF
TRBV9,TRBJ2-7,-,TRBD1,TGTGCCAGCAGCCAAAGTGTCGGGACAGGGAGCTCCTACGAGCAGTACTTC,CASSQSVGTGSSYEQYF
TRBV6-5,TRBJ1-1,once,-,TGTGCCAGCAGTTTGGCCTCGTCAGTTATGAACACTGAAGCTTTCTTT,CASSLASSVMNTEAFF
TRBV6-1,TRBJ1-1,once,TRBD1,TGTGCCAGCAGTGGTGGGGACAGGGCAGGAGCTTTCTTT,CASSGGDRAGAFF
TRBV5-1,TRBJ2-5,-,-,TGCGCCAGCAGTTCCTCCAGACAGAGACAAGAGACCCAGTACTTC,CASSSSRQRQETQYF
TRBV18,TRBJ2-1,-,TRBD1,TGTGCCAGCTCATTCAATACAGGGGGCCGGCCGGGTGAGCAGTTCTTC,CASSFNTGGRPGEQFF
TRBV6-5,TRBJ1-2,once,-,TGTGCCAGCAGTTACTCAGCAGCCTCTAACTATGGCTACACCTTC,CASSYSAASNYGYTF
TRBV5-5,TRBJ2-7,-,-,TGTGCCAGCAGCCTAGAGGGTATCTACGAGCAGTACTTC,CASSLEGIYEQYF
TRBV14,TRBJ2-4,few,-,TGTGCCAGCAGCCTCGAGGAAGCCGGGGCCAAAAACATTCAGTACTTC,CASSLEEAGAKNIQYF
TRBV5-1,TRBJ2-2,-,-,TGCGCCAGCAGCGTTTTAGGGACGAACACCGGGGAGCTGTTTTTT,CASSVLGTNTGELFF
TRBV25-1,TRBJ2-7,once,-,TGTGCCAGCAGCCACTTCGATTCCGGCGAGCAGTACTTC,CASSHFDSGEQYF
TRBV18,TRBJ1-1,-,-,TGTGCCAGCTCACCCCCCTTATCGAGGGACACTGAAGCTTTCTTT,CASSPPLSRDTEAFF
TRBV4-1,TRBJ2-5,-,TRBD1,TGCGCCAGCAGCCAAGAGGGACAGGACCGGGAGACCCAGTACTTC,CASSQEGQDRETQYF
TRBV2,TRBJ2-2,-,-,TGTGCCAGCTCGAACGTGAGGGCGAACACCGGGGAGCTGTTTTTT,CASSNVRANTGELFF
TRBV2,TRBJ1-2,-,TRBD1,TGTGCCCGCCGGACAGGGCTTTATGGCTACACCTTC,CARRTGLYGYTF
TRBV19,TRBJ2-1,-,-,TGTGCCAGTGGCTCGAATGAGCAGTTCTTC,CASGSNEQFF
TRBV27,TRBJ1-2,-,TRBD1,TGTGCCAGCAGTTCGGGACAGGGCGGAGGCGGGTTTGGCTACACCTTC,CASSSGQGGGGFGYTF
TRBV27,TRBJ2-6,-,-,TGTGCCAGCAGTCCTCGGACGGGGCTTTTCGGCTCTGGGGCCAACGTCCTGACTTTC,CASSPRTGLFGSGANVLTF
TRBV11-2,TRBJ1-1,-,-,TGTGCCAGCACCCCGAAGATGAACACTGAAGCTTTCTTT,CASTPKMNTEAFF
TRBV27,TRBJ1-5,-,TRBD1,TGTGCCAGCGGGGCTACGACAGGGACTGGGGGCAATCAGCCCCAGCATTTT,CASGATTGTGGNQPQHF
TRBV27,TRBJ1-1,-,TRBD1,TGTGCCAGCAGTTTTCGACAGGGGGGTGAAGCTTTCTTT,CASSFRQGGEAFF
TRBV18,TRBJ1-2,-,-,TGTGCCAGCTCACCACGGGGAGGGGATAACTATGGCTACACCTTC,CASSPRGGDNYGYTF
TRBV7-9,TRBJ2-7,few,TRBD1,TGTGCCAGCAGCGACAGGGGGCCCTACGAGCAGTACTTC,CASSDRGPYEQYF
TRBV19,TRBJ2-5,once,-,TGTGCCAGTAGTATAGGAGGTGGGACTCCTCAAGAGACCCAGTACTTC,CASSIGGGTPQETQYF
TRBV5-1,TRBJ1-2,-,TRBD1,TGCGCCAGCAGCTCCGGGACAGGGACTATAGACTACACCTTC,CASSSGTGTIDYTF
TRBV7-3,TRBJ1-1,-,-,TGTGCCAGCAGCAGGAGTAAAGACACTGAAGCTTTCTTT,CASSRSKDTEAFF
TRBV6-4,TRBJ1-2,-,-,TGTGCCAGCAGTGACTCAGGGGCAGGTCCTAACTATGGCTACACCTTC,CASSDSGAGPNYGYTF
TRBV6-1,TRBJ2-2,-,TRBD1,TGTGCCAGCAGTGAACCTTCGACAGGGACGGGCACCGGGGAGCTGTTTTTT,CASSEPSTGTGTGELFF
TRBV19,TRBJ2-3,-,-,TGTGCCAGTAGTATTGGGGGCGCCCCAGATACGCAGTATTTT,CASSIGGAPDTQYF
TRBV28,TRBJ1-5,-,-,TGTGCCAGCAGTTTTTCAGGGCAGATCCAGCCCCAGCATTTT,CASSFSGQIQPQHF
TRBV5-6,TRBJ1-2,-,-,TGTGCCAGCAGCTTGCTTGGGTATGGCTACACCTTC,CASSLLGYGYTF
TRBV10-3,TRBJ1-2,-,-,TGTGCCATCAGTGGGAAGGGGGGCGATGGCTACACCTTC,CAISGKGGDGYTF
TRBV25-1,TRBJ1-5,-,-,TGTGCCAGTTCACGACTCAATCAGCCCCAGCATTTT,CASSRLNQPQHF
TRBV11-1,TRBJ2-5,-,-,TGTGCCAGCAGCTTTCAGGGGGCGGGGGATGAGACCCAGTACTTC,CASSFQGAGDETQYF
TRBV6-4,TRBJ2-3,-,-,TGTGCCAGCAGTGTCGGGACGGATCTAGATACGCAGTATTTT,CASSVGTDLDTQYF
TRBV7-2,TRBJ2-7,-,-,TGTGCCAGCAGCCCCCGGACGGTCTCCTACGAGCAGTACTTC,CASSPRTVSYEQYF
TRBV5-8,TRBJ1-2,-,TRBD1,TGTGCCAGCACGGCAAGCTCAGGACAGGGGGCCCCATACTATGGCTACACCTTC,CASTASSGQGAPYYGYTF
TRBV5-1,TRBJ2-5,-,-,TGCGCCAGCAGTGGGAGGGGGCAAGAGACCCAGTACTTC,CASSGRGQETQYF
TRBV7-7,TRBJ2-3,once,TRBD1,TGTGCCAGCTCCGGGACAGGGGGCTCAGATACGCAGTATTTT,CASSGTGGSDTQYF
TRBV12-5,TRBJ1-3,-,-,TGTGCTAGTGGTTTGGTAATAGACAACCGCTCTGGAAACACCATATATTTT,CASGLVIDNRSGNTIYF
TRBV19,TRBJ1-3,-,TRBD1,TGTGCCAGTAGAGCCCTGGGACAGGGGGAAAACACCATATATTTT,CASRALGQGENTIYF
TRBV19,TRBJ1-2,-,TRBD1,TGTGCCAGTAGCCGCACCCCGGGACAGGGGAGATACACCTTC,CASSRTPGQGRYTF
TRBV6-6,TRBJ1-1,-,-,TGTGCCAGCAGTGACGAGGGGGGGAACACTGAAGCTTTCTTT,CASSDEGGNTEAFF